This T cell receptor (beta chain) originates from a study of shared clonotypes between healthy human individuals. Background on the study: The donors, a couple of women and three men, were aged 18 to 49.

Points on this clone: Its specificity is unknown.

The table came from immunoSEQ multiplex PCR; TCRdb's copy has only in-frame clones and leaves some out. The top ten clones hold around 1.1% of a sample with 2 million or so clones, about 95% of them seen once. Only CD45RO-negative cells positively selected for CCR7 counted as naive CD8 cells, so terminally differentiated effector memory CD45RA+ cells were excluded. All donors were healthy HIV-negative adults lacking recent acute infections or vaccinations. Findings of the study overall: Only blood was sampled, and tissue TCR repertoires likely differ from blood ones.

Trimming stripped 4 bases from V and 2 bases from J, with 13 bases between. This CDR3 has 15 amino acids. CDR1 is SGHDN and CDR2 is FVKESK in the germline V gene. The chain links TRBV14 to TRBJ2-3, with D possibly matching TRBD2 (5 bases). Sequencing input: naive CD8+ T cells sorted from blood. The sequence derives from a man aged 18 to 30 in good health. CDR3 amino acids: CASSPGLRDTDTQYF. CDR3 nucleotides: TGTGCCAGCAGCCCAGGACTCCGGGACACAGATACGCAGTATTTT. Supplemented by reference TRBV14 and TRBJ2-3, the full variable domain reads EAGVTQFPSHSVIEKGQTVTLRCDPISGHDNLYWYRRVMGKEIKFLLHFVKESKQDESGMPNNRFLAERTGGTYSTLKVQPAELEDSGVYFCASSPGLRDTDTQYFGPGTRLTVL.